These 21 T cell receptor beta chains were sequenced from one sample in a study of molecular identifiers for immune sequencing clone quantification. Each CDR3 protein is one row after TCRdb ran MiXCR on the PCR reads. The top ten hold about 0.8% of the sample, which has about half a million distinct CDR3 sequences, about 22% seen once. Sequenced: naive CD8+ T cells from blood, with Jurkat cell RNA spiked in. Subset denoted: FACS-sorted CD8+CD4-CCR7+CD45RA+ naive T cells. These receptors were taken from a human donor in good health. Some libraries in this study had Jurkat cell RNA spiked in.

The V and J genes are TRBV2 and TRBJ2-1, with D perhaps matching TRBD1 (6 bases). Trimming took 3 bases from V and 10 from J, leaving 19 bases between them. Per germline, CDR1 SNHLY and CDR2 FYNNEI. This CDR3 region has 15 residues. This chain's CDR3 is CASSDSEGQYLEQFF. The DNA of the CDR3 is TGTGCCAGCAGTGATTCTGAGGGACAATACCTCGAGCAGTTCTTC.

The sample holds many counts of this clonotype. The V call is TRBV4-3, the J call TRBJ2-3; no firm D call. Germline V gene lookup returns CDR1 LGHNA and CDR2 YSLEER. The CDR3 consists of 16 residues. Deletions cut 1 base from V and 6 bases from J, with 17 bases between. The CDR3 spells CASSQAGRGLTDTQYF. The CDR3 nucleotides read TGCGCCAGCAGCCAAGCAGGCCGCGGCCTTACGGATACGCAGTATTTT.

The chain couples TRBV7-8 to TRBJ2-5; D might be TRBD1 (5 bases). This CDR3 is built from 16 residues. Germline loops: CDR1 SGHVS, CDR2 FQNEAQ. Between the trimmed V and J ends, which lost 1 base and 4 bases, there was a span of 16 bases. The CDR3 nucleotides read TGTGCCAGCAGCTTAGAGTCGGCAGGGTCCCGAGAGACCCAGTACTTC. It is translated as CASSLESAGSRETQYF.

This clonotype was seen a handful of times. The chain links TRBV14 to TRBJ1-6, with 7 bases fitting TRBD1. CDR3 length: 17 amino acids. J was trimmed by 0 bases and V by 4 bases; bases with no gene match: 6. CDR1 is SGHDN and CDR2 is FVKESK in the germline V gene. CDR3: CASSPGTASSYNSPLHF. The CDR3 nucleotides are TGTGCCAGCAGCCCCGGGACAGCGAGCTCCTATAATTCACCCCTCCACTTT.

This clonotype was observed a few times. In DNA, the CDR3 is TGTGCCAGCAGTTTATCCGACCGGAATTCACCCCTCCACTTT. It is translated as CASSLSDRNSPLHF. The chain recombines TRBV27 with TRBJ1-6, with D unresolved. V was trimmed by 0 bases and J by 7 bases, leaving 7 bases between them. Germline CDR1 is MNHEY and CDR2 is SMNVEV (reference sequence). CDR3 size: 14 residues.

This clonotype has a handful of counts. The chain employs TRBV13 and TRBJ1-1; 9 nucleotides match TRBD1. V shed 3 bases and J 1 base; nucleotides not matched to a gene: 3. Germline V CDR1 and CDR2: PRHDT, FYEKMQ (reference sequence). The CDR3 has 15 residues. CDR3 sequence: CASSLEQGANTEAFF. In nucleotides, the CDR3 is TGTGCCAGCAGCTTGGAACAGGGGGCGAACACTGAAGCTTTCTTT. Full variable domain (outside the CDR3, taken from reference TRBV13 and TRBJ1-1): AAGVIQSPRHLIKEKRETATLKCYPIPRHDTVYWYQQGPGQDPQFLISFYEKMQSDKGSIPDRFSAQQFSDYHSELNMSSLELGDSALYFCASSLEQGANTEAFFGQGTRLTVV.

V and J are TRBV30 and TRBJ1-1; no firm D call. V lost 1 base to trimming and J lost 5 bases, with 11 bases between them. The CDR3 is 13 amino acids. Looked up from germline, CDR1 is GTSNPN and CDR2 is SVGIG (reference sequence). The CDR3 sequence is CAWSGGVWTEAFF. CDR3 sequence (DNA): TGTGCCTGGAGTGGCGGAGTGTGGACTGAAGCTTTCTTT.

Comment on this clonotype: This likely comes from a read error, as the CDR3 has no conserved phenylalanine or tryptophan at its end. This rearrangement joins TRBV14 to TRBJ2-3, with D perhaps TRBD2 (5 bases). This CDR3 comprises 14 residues. Germline lookup yields CDR1 SGHDN and CDR2 FVKESK. The CDR3 bases are TGCGCCAGCTCAGAAAAGCGGAGCTTGGATACGCAGTATTCT. Amino acids: CASSEKRSLDTQYS.

As concerns this clonotype: A much larger clone sits a single nucleotide away, making a read error possible. The rearrangement joins TRBV4-3 to TRBJ2-3; TRBD1 matches at 7 bases. The V gene end was trimmed by 0 bases and the J gene end by 0 bases; junction bases not matched to a gene: 0. This CDR3 contains 15 residues. Germline loops: CDR1 LGHNA, CDR2 YSLEER. The CDR3 DNA reads TGCGCCAGCAGCCAAGAGGACAGGAGCACAGATACGCAGTATTTT. Translation: CASSQEDRSTDTQYF.

This clonotype was seen a few times. Relative to the germline gene, one junction end is altered; a read error may explain this. The V call is TRBV11-2, the J call TRBJ2-1; 10 bases align to TRBD1. Germline CDR1 reads SGHAT; CDR2 reads FQNNGV. The CDR3 runs to 16 residues. CDR3 coding DNA: TGTGCCAGCAGCTTAGGGGACAGGGGCTCCTACAATGAGCGGTTCTTC. It yields the protein CASSLGDRGSYNERFF.

This clonotype occurred a few times. This CDR3 reads CATSRDTNYYEQYF. The CDR3 bases are TGTGCCACCAGCAGGGACACTAATTACTACGAGCAGTACTTC. The chain employs TRBV15 and TRBJ2-7; D is perhaps TRBD1 (5 bases). Germline CDR1 reads LNHNV; CDR2 reads YYDKDF (reference sequence). Between the trimmed V and J ends, which lost 3 bases and 3 bases, there was a span of 12 bases. The CDR3 is 14 residues long.

This clonotype was observed at least ten times. The chain couples TRBV14 to TRBJ2-2; D ambiguous. This CDR3 comprises 19 residues. Looked up from germline, CDR1 is SGHDN and CDR2 is FVKESK. Trimming stripped 2 bases from V and 2 bases from J, with 21 bases between. Here the CDR3 reads CASSQTPGRRTVNTGELFF. Here the CDR3 DNA reads TGTGCCAGCAGCCAAACCCCGGGCCGCCGGACGGTTAACACCGGGGAGCTGTTTTTT.

This clonotype came up many times. The V call is TRBV6-5, the J call TRBJ2-1; TRBD1 agrees at 10 bases. With V trimmed by 5 bases and J by 5 bases, 6 bases remained unmatched. Per germline, CDR1 MNHEY and CDR2 SVGAGI. This CDR3 contains 15 residues. DNA for the CDR3: TGTGCCAGCAGTCCGGGACAGGGGTTCGACAATGAGCAGTTCTTC. It specifies CASSPGQGFDNEQFF.

V is TRBV7-9 and J is TRBJ1-5; 8 nucleotides match TRBD1. The CDR3 is 16 amino acids. Looked up from germline, CDR1 is SEHNR and CDR2 is FQNEAQ (reference sequence). The V and J ends lost 5 bases and 3 bases, in that order; junction bases with no gene match: 9. CDR3 nucleotides: TGTGCCAGCAGCAATAACGACAGGGGTGACAATCAGCCCCAGCATTTT. The encoded protein is CASSNNDRGDNQPQHF.

Many counts were recorded for this clonotype. The V and J genes are TRBV30 and TRBJ2-7; a weak D match, TRBD2 (6 bases). V was shortened by 3 bases and J by 3 bases, with 18 bases between the two germline ends. The CDR3 contains 15 residues. The germline V gene has CDR1 GTSNPN and CDR2 SVGIG (reference sequence). The CDR3 sequence: CAWSAITGGRYEQYF. The CDR3 nucleotides are TGTGCCTGGAGCGCTATTACCGGGGGTCGCTACGAGCAGTACTTC.

This clonotype was observed at least ten times. V gene TRBV5-6 combines with J gene TRBJ1-1; D is possibly TRBD1 (5 bases). This CDR3 region has 16 residues. With 2 bases removed from V and 5 bases from J, the gap between germline ends came to 19 bases. The germline gives CDR1 SGHDT, CDR2 YYEEEE. In DNA, the CDR3 is TGTGCCAGCAGCTTAGGCCGTAGAGGGGTGATTACTGAAGCTTTCTTT. This codes for CASSLGRRGVITEAFF.

The table lists this clonotype with many counts. The rearrangement links TRBV7-2 to TRBJ2-7; D may be TRBD1 (5 bases). V was cut by 5 bases and J by 4 bases, with 12 bases left in between. The V gene's germline CDR1 is SGHTA and CDR2 FQGNSA. This CDR3 contains 13 residues. The CDR3 here is CASSQTEEYEQYF. CDR3 bases: TGTGCCAGCAGCCAGACAGAAGAGTACGAGCAGTACTTC.

This clonotype was seen repeatedly, ten times or more. The rearrangement joins TRBV7-9 to TRBJ1-3; the D is unclear. Trimming cost V 5 bases and J 1 base, with 12 bases left between them. The CDR3 is 15 residues long. The germline gives CDR1 SEHNR, CDR2 FQNEAQ (reference sequence). Here the CDR3 DNA reads TGTGCCAGCAGCCAACTAGACATATCTGGAAACACCATATATTTT. Protein product: CASSQLDISGNTIYF.

This clonotype was observed a few times. The chain couples TRBV19 to TRBJ1-5, with D maybe TRBD1 (6 bases). The CDR3 is 15 amino acids. Germline V gives CDR1 LNHDA, CDR2 SQIVND (reference sequence). V lost 4 bases, J lost 8 bases, and 18 bases lay in between. The CDR3 DNA sequence: TGTGCCAGTAGTAAAGGACAGCTCACGGGGGAGCCCCAGCATTTT. Protein sequence: CASSKGQLTGEPQHF.

The chain recombines TRBV20-1 with TRBJ2-7, with TRBD2 identical over 13 bases. V lost 3 bases, J lost 5 bases, and 7 bases stayed unmatched. The CDR3 extends over 15 amino acids. Germline CDR1 and CDR2: DFQATT and SNEGSKA (reference sequence). The CDR3 loop is CSASGTSGTPNEQYF. For the CDR3, the DNA is TGCAGTGCTAGTGGGACTAGCGGGACACCTAACGAGCAGTACTTC.

For this clonotype: One end of the junction does not line up with germline, which may come from a read error. The CDR3 is CATGDFGTMGELFF. The DNA of the CDR3 is TGTGCCACCGGTGATTTCGGGACCATGGGGGAGCTGTTTTTT. The rearrangement uses TRBV24-1 and TRBJ2-2; tentatively, D is TRBD1 or TRBD2 (5 bases each). The CDR3 extends over 14 amino acids. Germline V gives CDR1 KGHDR, CDR2 SFDVKD.